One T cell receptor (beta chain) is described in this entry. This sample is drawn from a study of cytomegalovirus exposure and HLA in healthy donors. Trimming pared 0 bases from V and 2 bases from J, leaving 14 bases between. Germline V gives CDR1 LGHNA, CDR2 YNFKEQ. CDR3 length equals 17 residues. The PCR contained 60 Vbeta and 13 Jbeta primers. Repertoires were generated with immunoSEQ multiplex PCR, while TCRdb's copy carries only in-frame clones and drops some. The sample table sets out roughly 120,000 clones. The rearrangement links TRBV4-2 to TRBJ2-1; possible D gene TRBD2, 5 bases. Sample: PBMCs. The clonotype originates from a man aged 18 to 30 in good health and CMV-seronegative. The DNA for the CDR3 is TGTGCCAGCAGCCAAGATGAGGGAGCGACTCCCTACAATGAGCAGTTCTTC. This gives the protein CASSQDEGATPYNEQFF.